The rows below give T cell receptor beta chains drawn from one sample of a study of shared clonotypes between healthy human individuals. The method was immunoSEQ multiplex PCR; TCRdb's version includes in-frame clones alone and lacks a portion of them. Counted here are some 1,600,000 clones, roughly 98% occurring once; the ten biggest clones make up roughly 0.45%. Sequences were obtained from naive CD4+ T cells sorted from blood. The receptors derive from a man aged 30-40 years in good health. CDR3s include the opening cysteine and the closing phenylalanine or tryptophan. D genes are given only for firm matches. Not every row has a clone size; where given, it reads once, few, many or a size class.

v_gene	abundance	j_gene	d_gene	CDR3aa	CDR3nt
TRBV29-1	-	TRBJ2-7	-	CSVGQAVYEQYF	TGCAGCGTTGGGCAAGCAGTCTACGAGCAGTACTTC
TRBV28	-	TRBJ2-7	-	CASSLYAVYEQYF	TGTGCCAGCAGTTTGTACGCGGTCTACGAGCAGTACTTC
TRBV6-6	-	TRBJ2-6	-	CASSYGSGANVLTF	TGTGCCAGCAGTTACGGCTCTGGGGCCAACGTCCTGACTTTC
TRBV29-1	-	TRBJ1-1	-	CSVSRTPNTEAFF	TGCAGCGTATCTCGGACACCCAACACTGAAGCTTTCTTT
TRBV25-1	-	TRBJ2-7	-	CASSEFGREQYF	TGTGCCAGCAGTGAATTTGGACGCGAGCAGTACTTC
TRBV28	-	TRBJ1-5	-	CASSLIMEYSQPQHF	TGTGCCAGCAGTTTAATAATGGAATACAGTCAGCCCCAGCATTTT
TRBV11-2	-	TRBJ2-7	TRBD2	CASSSILSSREGSYEQYF	TGTGCCAGCAGCTCAATCTTGAGTTCCCGGGAGGGATCCTACGAGCAGTACTTC
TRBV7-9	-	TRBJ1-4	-	CASSLYKTNEKLFF	TGTGCCAGCAGCTTATACAAAACTAATGAAAAACTGTTTTTT
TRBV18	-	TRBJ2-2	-	CASSPELANTGELFF	TGTGCCAGCTCACCAGAGCTAGCGAACACCGGGGAGCTGTTTTTT
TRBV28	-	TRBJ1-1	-	CASSSVGGGEGTEAFF	TGTGCCAGCAGTTCGGTAGGGGGTGGGGAGGGCACTGAAGCTTTCTTT
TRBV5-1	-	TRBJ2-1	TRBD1	CASSSPGQPYNEQFF	TGCGCCAGCAGCTCCCCGGGACAGCCATACAATGAGCAGTTCTTC
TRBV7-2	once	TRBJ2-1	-	CASSPFRDDNEQFF	TGTGCCAGCAGCCCGTTCCGGGACGACAATGAGCAGTTCTTC
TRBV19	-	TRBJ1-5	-	CASRPGVGQPQHF	TGTGCCAGTAGGCCGGGGGTTGGTCAGCCCCAGCATTTT
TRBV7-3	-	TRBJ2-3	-	CASSIDRQRTDTQYF	TGTGCCAGCAGCATAGACAGGCAACGCACAGATACGCAGTATTTT
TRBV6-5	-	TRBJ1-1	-	CASRLSHLNTEAFF	TGTGCCAGCAGACTTTCCCACCTGAACACTGAAGCTTTCTTT
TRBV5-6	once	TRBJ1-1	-	CASSLSGEAFF	TGTGCCAGCAGCTTAAGCGGAGAAGCTTTCTTT
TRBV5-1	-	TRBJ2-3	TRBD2	CASSLGSGGSTDTQYF	TGCGCCAGCAGCTTGGGTAGCGGGGGGAGCACAGATACGCAGTATTTT
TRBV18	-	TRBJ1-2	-	CASSTSKGVLSYGYTF	TGTGCCAGCTCAACCTCGAAGGGGGTTCTTAGCTATGGCTACACCTTC
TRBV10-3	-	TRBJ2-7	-	CAIRETLASSYEQYF	TGTGCCATCAGGGAGACACTGGCCAGCTCCTACGAGCAGTACTTC
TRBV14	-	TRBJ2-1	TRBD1	CASSHRTGISYNEQFF	TGTGCCAGCAGCCACAGGACAGGGATCTCCTACAATGAGCAGTTCTTC
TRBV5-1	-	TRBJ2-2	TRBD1	CASSPRQGGTGELFF	TGCGCCAGCAGCCCGCGACAGGGTGGCACCGGGGAGCTGTTTTTT
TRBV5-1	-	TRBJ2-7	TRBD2	CASSPGGLAGVSYEQYF	TGCGCCAGCAGCCCTGGGGGACTAGCGGGAGTGTCATACGAGCAGTACTTC
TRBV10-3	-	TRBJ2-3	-	CAISDSSGTDTQYF	TGTGCCATCAGTGACTCCTCTGGCACAGATACGCAGTATTTT
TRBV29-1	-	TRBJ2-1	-	CSVADSEQFF	TGCAGCGTTGCGGACAGCGAGCAGTTCTTC
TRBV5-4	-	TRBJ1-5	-	CASSLEEYSGNQPQHF	TGTGCCAGCAGCTTGGAGGAGTACAGTGGCAATCAGCCCCAGCATTTT
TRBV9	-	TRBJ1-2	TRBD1	CASSELDRALYGYTF	TGTGCCAGCAGCGAATTGGACAGGGCGTTGTATGGCTACACCTTC
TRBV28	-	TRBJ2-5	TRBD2	CASSSHLGGGRNQTQYF	TGTGCCAGCAGTTCCCATTTGGGGGGAGGGAGAAATCAGACCCAGTACTTC
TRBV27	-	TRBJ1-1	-	CASSLTPNTEAFF	TGTGCCAGCAGTTTAACCCCGAACACTGAAGCTTTCTTT
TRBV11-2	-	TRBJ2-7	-	CASSNSGPSEQYF	TGTGCCAGCAGCAACTCGGGCCCTTCCGAGCAGTACTTC
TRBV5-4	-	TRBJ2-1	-	CASSLGQEHNNEQFF	TGTGCCAGCAGCTTGGGGCAGGAACATAACAATGAGCAGTTCTTC
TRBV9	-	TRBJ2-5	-	CASSVLGFGTQYF	TGTGCCAGCAGCGTCCTGGGGTTTGGGACCCAGTACTTC
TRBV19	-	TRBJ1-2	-	CASSIGQGYGYTF	TGTGCCAGTAGTATCGGGCAGGGCTATGGCTACACCTTC
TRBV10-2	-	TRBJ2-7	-	CASSERGREKNEQYF	TGCGCCAGCAGTGAAAGAGGCAGGGAGAAAAACGAGCAGTACTTC
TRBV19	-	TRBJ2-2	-	CASSIGAGQNTGELFF	TGTGCCAGTAGTATAGGGGCAGGACAGAACACCGGGGAGCTGTTTTTT
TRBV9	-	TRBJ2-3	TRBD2	CASSVSGRASSTDTQYF	TGTGCCAGCAGCGTGAGCGGGAGGGCTTCTAGCACAGATACGCAGTATTTT
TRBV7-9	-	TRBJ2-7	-	CASRSTGDSYEQYF	TGTGCCAGCAGGTCGACAGGAGATTCCTACGAGCAGTACTTC
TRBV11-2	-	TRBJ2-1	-	CASSLETGAYNEQFF	TGTGCCAGCAGCTTAGAAACGGGGGCTTACAATGAGCAGTTCTTC
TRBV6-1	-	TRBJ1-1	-	CASSVSTLRAVNTEAFF	TGTGCCAGCAGTGTCTCAACCCTAAGGGCGGTGAACACTGAAGCTTTCTTT